One sample yielded the 7 T cell receptor beta chains listed below, sequenced in a study of Ad26.COV2.S vaccination and SARS-CoV-2 variants. Clones were read by immunoSEQ multiplex PCR, and TCRdb kept only the in-frame ones, dropping some. The data hold fewer than 400,000 clones, with approximately 91% observed a single time. Treatment denoted: roughly 20 received Ad26.COV2.S at low or high dose, single or two shots; roughly five received placebo; per-sample allocation not given. After the first vaccine or placebo injection, samples were drawn on day 63. Sequenced here: peripheral blood, sampled in a trial of Ad26.COV2.S vaccine versus placebo. These receptors originate from a person aged 18-65 years who received the Ad26.COV2.S COVID-19 vaccine or a placebo.

The chain carries TRBV28 and TRBJ1-2, with D possibly TRBD1 on 5 matching bases. The CDR3 consists of 11 residues. The V and J ends lost 3 bases and 10 bases respectively, with 9 bases between them. Germline loops: CDR1 MDHEN, CDR2 SYDVKM. CDR3 loop: CASSLGRDYTF. The CDR3 DNA reads TGTGCCAGCAGTTTGGGGCGTGACTACACCTTC.

The genes are TRBV4-3 and TRBJ1-4; D gene uncertain. Germline lookup yields CDR1 LGHNA and CDR2 YSLEER. This CDR3 comprises 14 residues. V lost 4 bases, J lost 0 bases, and 6 bases lay in between. CDR3 residues: CASSLSSTNEKLFF. For the CDR3, the DNA is TGCGCCAGCAGCCTCTCGTCAACTAATGAAAAACTGTTTTTT.

The V gene is TRBV28, the J gene TRBJ2-7; D uncertain. The CDR3 contains 14 residues. V was clipped by 2 bases and J by 4 bases, with 12 bases between them. CDR1 is MDHEN, CDR2 SYDVKM, per germline. This CDR3 is CASSLHYAAYEQYF. The DNA for the CDR3 is TGTGCCAGCAGTTTACATTATGCGGCGTACGAGCAGTACTTC.

The chain links TRBV11-3 to TRBJ2-3; D is undetermined. CDR3 length: 13 amino acids. The V gene lost 5 bases and the J gene lost 5 bases, with 11 bases spanning the gap. Germline V gene sequence: CDR1 SGHNT, CDR2 YENEEA. CDR3 in amino acids: CASSPGEIDTQYF. The CDR3, as DNA: TGTGCCAGCAGCCCTGGGGAAATAGATACGCAGTATTTT. Full variable domain (remainder filled in from reference TRBV11-3 and TRBJ2-3): EAGVVQSPRYKIIEKKQPVAFWCNPISGHNTLYWYLQNLGQGPELLIRYENEEAVDDSQLPKDRFSAERLKGVDSTLKIQPAELGDSAVYLCASSPGEIDTQYFGPGTRLTVL.

The chain uses TRBV3-1 (or the pseudogene TRBV3-2) and TRBJ1-4; D gene ambiguous. CDR3 size: 13 residues. Germline V gene sequence: CDR1 LGHDT, CDR2 YNNKEL (reference sequence). V was cut by 4 bases and J by 2 bases, with 5 bases left in between. This CDR3 reads CASSRLTNEKLFF. The CDR3 nucleotides are TGTGCCAGCAGCCGGTTGACTAATGAAAAACTGTTTTTT.

This chain links TRBV5-6 with TRBJ1-2; maybe TRBD1 (6 bases). This CDR3 is built from 13 residues. Germline values: CDR1 SGHDT, CDR2 YYEEEE. V was cut by 0 bases and J by 7 bases, with 10 bases left in between. This CDR3 reads CASSLGTALGYTF. CDR3 DNA: TGTGCCAGCAGCTTGGGGACAGCCCTTGGCTACACCTTC.

This rearrangement joins TRBV15 to TRBJ2-3, with D unclear. The V end was cut by 0 bases, the J end by 5 bases, with 12 bases between. The CDR3 is 15 residues long. The germline V gene has CDR1 LNHNV and CDR2 YYDKDF (reference sequence). The CDR3 here is CATSRDFVSVDTQYF. The DNA of the CDR3 is TGTGCCACCAGCAGAGATTTTGTTTCGGTAGATACGCAGTATTTT.